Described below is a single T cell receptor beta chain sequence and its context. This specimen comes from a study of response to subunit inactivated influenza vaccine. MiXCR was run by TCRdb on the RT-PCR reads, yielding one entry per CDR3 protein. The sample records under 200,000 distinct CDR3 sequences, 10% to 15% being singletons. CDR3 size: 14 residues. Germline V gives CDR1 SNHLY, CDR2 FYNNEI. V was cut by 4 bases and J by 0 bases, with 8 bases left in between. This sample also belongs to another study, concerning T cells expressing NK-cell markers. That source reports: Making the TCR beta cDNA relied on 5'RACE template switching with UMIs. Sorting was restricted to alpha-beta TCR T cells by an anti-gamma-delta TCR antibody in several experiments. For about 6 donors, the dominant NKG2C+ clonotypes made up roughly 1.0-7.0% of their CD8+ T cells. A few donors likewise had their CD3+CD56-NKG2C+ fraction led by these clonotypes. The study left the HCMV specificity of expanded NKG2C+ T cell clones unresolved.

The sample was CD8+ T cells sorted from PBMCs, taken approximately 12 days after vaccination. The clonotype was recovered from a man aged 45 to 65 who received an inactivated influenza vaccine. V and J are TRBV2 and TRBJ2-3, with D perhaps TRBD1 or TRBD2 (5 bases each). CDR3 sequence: CASSAWGSTDTQYF. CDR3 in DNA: TGTGCCAGCAGTGCGTGGGGGAGCACAGATACGCAGTATTTT. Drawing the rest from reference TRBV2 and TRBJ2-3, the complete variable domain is EPEVTQTPSHQVTQMGQEVILRCVPISNHLYFYWYRQILGQKVEFLVSFYNNEISEKSEIFDDQFSVERPDGSNFTLKIRSTKLEDSAMYFCASSAWGSTDTQYFGPGTRLTVL.